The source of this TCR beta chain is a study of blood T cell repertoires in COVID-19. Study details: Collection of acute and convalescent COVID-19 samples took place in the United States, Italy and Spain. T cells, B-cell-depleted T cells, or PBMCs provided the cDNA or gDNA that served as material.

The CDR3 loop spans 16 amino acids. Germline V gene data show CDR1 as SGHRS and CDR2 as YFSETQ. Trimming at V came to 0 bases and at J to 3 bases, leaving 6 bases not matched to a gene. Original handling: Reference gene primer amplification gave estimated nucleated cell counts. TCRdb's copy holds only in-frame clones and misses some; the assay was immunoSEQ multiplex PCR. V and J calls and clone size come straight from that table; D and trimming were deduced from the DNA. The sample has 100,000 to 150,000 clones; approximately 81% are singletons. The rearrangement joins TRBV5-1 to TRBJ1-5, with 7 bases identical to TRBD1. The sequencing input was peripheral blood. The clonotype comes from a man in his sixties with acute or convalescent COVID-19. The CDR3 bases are TGCGCCAGCAGCTTGGCCCCGACAGGGATCAATCAGCCCCAGCATTTT. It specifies CASSLAPTGINQPQHF.